The following is a T cell receptor beta chain sequence with its context. V shed 0 bases and J 0 bases; nucleotides not matched to a gene: 7. CDR3 length: 17 residues. Germline V CDR1 and CDR2: SGHKS, YYEKEE (reference sequence). This specimen belongs to a study of blood T cell repertoires in COVID-19. Measured with immunoSEQ multiplex PCR; TCRdb has only the in-frame clones, and not every one. This repertoire shows 7,500 to 10,000 clones, around 78% found once; its top ten account for around 37%. The chain carries TRBV5-5 and TRBJ2-3, with TRBD2 matching 7 bases. Source material: peripheral blood. This clonotype originated in a human donor in a cohort sampled during active COVID-19. In DNA form, the CDR3 reads TGTGCCAGCAGCTTGGAGGGAGGGGCGTTGAGCACAGATACGCAGTATTTT. It yields the protein CASSLEGGALSTDTQYF.